The 13 T cell receptor beta chains in this list originate from one sample, sequenced in a study of blood T cells in healthy people across ages. Through a sample-barcoded 5' primer and a J-beta primer mix, a second PCR was run for roughly 6 to 12 cycles. One entry per CDR3 protein, called by TCRdb with MiXCR from the 5' RACE reads. Of approximately 360,000 distinct CDR3 sequences listed, roughly half are singletons. Sequenced sample: blood. These receptor sequences come from a man in his fifties or sixties in good health.

The chain links TRBV29-1 to TRBJ2-7, with D unclear. V was trimmed by 2 bases and J by 3 bases, leaving 8 bases between them. Germline CDR1 is SQVTM and CDR2 is ANQGSEA. This CDR3 has 12 amino acids. CDR3 nucleotides: TGCAGCGTTGAAAATGGCCGCTACGAGCAGTACTTC. Protein product: CSVENGRYEQYF.

This chain joins TRBV13 and TRBJ2-5; D remains unclear. The end of the DNA aligns better with TRBJ2-7, so the J call may be wrong. Germline CDR1 is PRHDT and CDR2 is FYEKMQ (reference sequence). The CDR3 loop spans 14 amino acids. The CDR3 nucleotides read TGTGCCAGCAGCTTTGGTGTCAGCCTCTACGAGCAGTACTTC. Its translation: CASSFGVSLYEQYF.

As concerns this clonotype: A read error is possible here, since a much larger clone lies one base away. The chain links TRBV4-2 to TRBJ2-1; D may be TRBD2 (6 bases). The germline V gene has CDR1 LGHNA and CDR2 YNFKEQ. The CDR3 contains 15 residues. The CDR3 region has the DNA TGTGCCAGCAGCCAGGGACCTAGCGCCGACAATAAGCAGTTCTTC. It is translated as CASSQGPSADNKQFF.

The CDR3 bases are TGTGCCAGCAGTTACTCTCCGGGACAGGGGACGCAGTACTTC. This translates into CASSYSPGQGTQYF. The rearrangement joins TRBV6-5 to TRBJ2-5; TRBD1 aligns across 10 bases. The CDR3 runs 14 residues. Trimming cost V 0 bases and J 11 bases; bases outside gene matches: 6. The germline CDR1 and CDR2 sequences are MNHEY and SVGAGI.

Only one count was recorded for this clonotype. The rearrangement joins TRBV7-2 to TRBJ2-1; 9 nucleotides line up with TRBD1. J gave up 6 bases and V 4 bases, and 13 bases lay outside the gene matches. The germline gives CDR1 SGHTA, CDR2 FQGNSA. The CDR3 has 17 amino acids. The CDR3 bases are TGTGCCAGCAGCTCAACTACCGGGACAGGGTCGCGCAATGAGCAGTTCTTC. Translating it yields CASSSTTGTGSRNEQFF.

The V call is TRBV20-1, the J call TRBJ2-5; D is unresolved. In germline, CDR1 is DFQATT, CDR2 SNEGSKA (reference sequence). The ends were cut back, 2 bases at V and 2 bases at J, with 9 bases in the middle. This CDR3 contains 13 residues. CDR3 region: CSARLPRQETQYF. DNA of the CDR3: TGCAGTGCTAGACTCCCGAGGCAAGAGACCCAGTACTTC.

This clonotype was seen only a few times. The chain recombines TRBV20-1 with TRBJ2-7; D may correspond to TRBD1 or TRBD2 (5 bases each). Per germline, CDR1 DFQATT and CDR2 SNEGSKA (reference sequence). CDR3 length: 12 residues. Trimming took 5 bases from V and 10 from J, leaving 18 bases between them. The CDR3 DNA follows: TGCAGTGCTGGGGGTCAGGGAGAGACTCAGTACTTC. Translation gives CSAGGQGETQYF.

V and J are TRBV11-2 and TRBJ2-7; D not certain. CDR3 size: 15 residues. Germline CDR1 SGHAT, CDR2 FQNNGV. Trimming stripped 1 base from V and 2 bases from J, with 12 bases between. CDR3 sequence (DNA): TGTGCCAGCAGCTTAGTAGACACCGCGGCCTACGAGCAGTACTTC. As protein: CASSLVDTAAYEQYF.

The gene calls are TRBV30 and TRBJ2-1; D is unclear. This CDR3 is built from 12 residues. Trimming pared 0 bases from V and 6 bases from J, leaving 6 bases between. CDR1 GTSNPN and CDR2 SVGIG come from the germline V gene (reference sequence). CDR3: CAWSVRINEQFF. DNA of the CDR3: TGTGCCTGGAGTGTACGGATCAATGAGCAGTTCTTC.

This rearrangement joins TRBV6-6 to TRBJ1-1; 7 positions agree with TRBD1. Germline V gene sequence: CDR1 MNHNY, CDR2 SVGAGI (reference sequence). This CDR3 spans 16 amino acids. V gave up 1 base and J gave up 5 bases; unmatched junction bases: 10. The CDR3 bases are TGTGCCAGCAGTTACTTTAGGAGTACAGGGGATACTGAAGCTTTCTTT. It specifies CASSYFRSTGDTEAFF.

This chain connects TRBV11-2 to TRBJ1-4; D gene uncertain. The V gene's germline CDR1 is SGHAT and CDR2 FQNNGV. Trimming took off 5 bases at V and 8 bases at J, with 9 bases between the two ends. This CDR3 is built from 12 residues. CDR3: CASSAPGEKLFF. The CDR3 DNA sequence: TGTGCCAGCAGCGCTCCGGGGGAAAAACTGTTTTTT.

The genes are TRBV30 and TRBJ1-5; possibly TRBD1 for D (6 bases). Germline V gives CDR1 GTSNPN, CDR2 SVGIG (reference sequence). The CDR3 consists of 13 residues. Trimming cost V 6 bases and J 7 bases, with 16 bases left between them. CDR3 sequence: CACSRGLRQPQHF. CDR3 bases: TGTGCCTGTTCCCGGGGGCTCAGGCAGCCCCAGCATTTT.

This clonotype occurred many times. This chain connects TRBV2 to TRBJ2-3, with TRBD1 as a possible D gene (6 bases). CDR3 size: 14 residues. Germline values: CDR1 SNHLY, CDR2 FYNNEI. The ends were cut back, 4 bases at V and 3 bases at J, with 11 bases in the middle. As DNA, the CDR3 is TGTGCCAGCAGTGCAGGGGTGCGTACAGATACGCAGTATTTT. Encoded protein: CASSAGVRTDTQYF.